This TCR beta chain comes out of a study of PD-L1 blockade in urothelial cancer. Study at large: After treatment start, blood was analyzed at 3 weeks (second dose) and at 6 weeks.

Specified time point: pretreatment peripheral blood. Urothelial carcinoma in patients was locally advanced or metastatic. Profiling relied on immunoSEQ multiplex PCR, and the TCRdb table lists in-frame clones only, not all of them. This sample yields roughly 20,000 clones, of which about nine tenths are seen a single time; 12% belongs to the top ten. A word on this clone: Its antigen remains unidentified.

Study-wide points: Durable-benefit patients expanded tumor-associated blood clones more at 3 weeks.

This CDR3 has 14 amino acids. V lost 0 bases and J 3 bases, leaving 7 bases between the germline ends. Germline CDR1 SGHRS, CDR2 YFSETQ. The chain employs TRBV5-1 and TRBJ1-5, with no clear D. Source: PBMCs, taken around atezolizumab (anti-PD-L1) treatment. The receptor's source is a man aged 65 to 79 with urothelial cancer. The CDR3 DNA reads as TGCGCCAGCAGCTTGGACAGTCTCAATCAGCCCCAGCATTTT. Translating it yields CASSLDSLNQPQHF.